This TCR beta chain came from a study of blood T cell repertoires in COVID-19. Original methodology: Reference gene primer amplification gave nucleated cell count estimates. Repertoires were generated with immunoSEQ multiplex PCR, while TCRdb's copy carries only in-frame clones and drops some. V, J and clone size reflect that table, while D and trimming were determined from the DNA. The repertoire includes some 250,000 clones, roughly 91% of them detected once, and 8.8% sits in the top ten. V was shortened by 5 bases and J by 9 bases, with 14 bases between the two germline ends. Germline CDR1 SGHTA, CDR2 FQGTGA. The CDR3 contains 13 residues.

This chain uses TRBV7-3 with TRBJ2-1, with D unclear. Input material: PBMCs or T cells enriched from blood (not recorded which). The sequence was collected from a man aged 35-49 years who had recovered from COVID-19. The CDR3, as DNA: TGTGCCAGCAGCCGCTCCATGGAGAGTGAGCAGTTCTTC. Translation gives CASSRSMESEQFF.